These 11 T cell receptor beta chains came from one sample sequenced in a study of blood T cell repertoires in COVID-19. TCRdb's copy holds only in-frame clones and misses some; the assay was immunoSEQ multiplex PCR. This sample has some 30,000 clones, with 89% found just once. The sequencing sample was made of peripheral blood. These receptors came from a human donor in a cohort sampled during active COVID-19.

This clone was detected only once. This chain joins TRBV2 and TRBJ2-2; D might be TRBD2 (7 bases). Germline V CDR1 and CDR2: SNHLY, FYNNEI. The CDR3 contains 15 residues. Trimming took off 8 bases at V and 7 bases at J, with 20 bases between the two ends. DNA of the CDR3: TGTGCCAGCCGACGACTCAGAGGGGGGGTCGGGGAGCTGTTTTTT. It codes for CASRRLRGGVGELFF.

This clone was counted once. The chain has TRBV12-3 or TRBV12-4 and TRBJ2-2; the D is unclear. V lost 7 bases to trimming and J lost 7 bases, with 10 bases between them. This CDR3 contains 12 residues. The CDR3 DNA reads TGTGCCAGCATCGGTGGTGTCGGGGAGCTGTTTTTT. Translation: CASIGGVGELFF.

This clone occurred once. The chain combines TRBV19 with TRBJ2-6; no clear D gene. Germline V CDR1 and CDR2: LNHDA, SQIVND (reference sequence). CDR3 length equals 14 residues. The V gene lost 5 bases and the J gene lost 2 bases, with 7 bases spanning the gap. CDR3 in amino acids: CASSVSTGANVLTF. For the CDR3, the DNA is TGTGCCAGTAGTGTCTCTACTGGGGCCAACGTCCTGACTTTC. The whole variable domain, filled in from reference TRBV19 and TRBJ2-6, reads DGGITQSPKYLFRKEGQNVTLSCEQNLNHDAMYWYRQDPGQGLRLIYYSQIVNDFQKGDIAEGYSVSREKKESFPLTVTSAQKNPTAFYLCASSVSTGANVLTFGAGSRLTVL.

The genes are TRBV6-5 and TRBJ2-2; D is perhaps TRBD1 (6 bases). From germline, CDR1 is MNHEY and CDR2 SVGAGI. Trimming pared 0 bases from V and 0 bases from J, leaving 8 bases between. CDR3 size: 16 residues. The CDR3, as DNA: TGTGCCAGCAGTTACTCAGGACAGTCGAACACCGGGGAGCTGTTTTTT. Its protein is CASSYSGQSNTGELFF.

The rearrangement links TRBV5-1 to TRBJ2-3; 9 nucleotides agree with TRBD2. Germline V lookup: CDR1 SGHRS, CDR2 YFSETQ. V shed 4 bases, J shed 5 bases, and the junction held 5 bases outside the gene matches. CDR3 size: 14 residues. The CDR3, as DNA: TGCGCCAGCAGCGGGGGGCGGGGGGGAGATACGCAGTATTTT. Its translation is CASSGGRGGDTQYF.

The chain joins TRBV6-6 to TRBJ1-3, with TRBD1 matching over 8 bases. V dropped 3 bases and J dropped 0; count of bases not matched to a gene: 1. The V gene's germline CDR1 is MNHNY and CDR2 SVGAGI (reference sequence). The CDR3 length is 15 residues. CDR3 nucleotides: TGTGCCAGCAGTTATGGGACAGGCTCTGGAAACACCATATATTTT. Its protein product is CASSYGTGSGNTIYF.

This clone was detected once. The chain couples TRBV6-5 to TRBJ1-2; the D is unclear. V lost 6 bases and J 2 bases, leaving 13 bases between the germline ends. Germline V gives CDR1 MNHEY, CDR2 SVGAGI. The CDR3 spans 14 residues. CDR3 in amino acids: CASSPLQPNYGYTF. The CDR3 DNA reads TGTGCCAGCAGCCCGCTACAGCCGAACTATGGCTACACCTTC.

The V call is TRBV10-3, the J call TRBJ2-2; TRBD1 matches 8 bases. Germline-derived CDR1 and CDR2 are ENHRY and SYGVKD. This CDR3 is built from 15 residues. J lost 6 bases, V lost 2 bases, and 5 bases had no gene match. The CDR3 nucleotides are TGTGCCATCAGTGAGCTGACAGGGGACTCCGGGGAGCTGTTTTTT. It encodes CAISELTGDSGELFF.

The CDR3 coding sequence is TGTGCCAGCAGCCCTACGTGGGGAGCTGGAAACACCATATATTTT. This encodes CASSPTWGAGNTIYF. This sequence joins TRBV3-1 (or the pseudogene TRBV3-2) and TRBJ1-3; D is ambiguous. Deletions cut 4 bases from V and 2 bases from J, with 12 bases between. The CDR3 length is 15 residues. The germline gives CDR1 LGHDT, CDR2 YNNKEL (reference sequence).

A single count supports this clone. Germline and junction disagree at one end, which may indicate a read error. The CDR3 here is CASTLPVQGAYPYNEQFF. The CDR3 region has the DNA TGTGCCAGCACCTTACCTGTACAGGGGGCCTACCCTTACAATGAGCAGTTCTTC. The V and J genes are TRBV13 and TRBJ2-1; TRBD1 matches at 9 bases. CDR1 is PRHDT and CDR2 is FYEKMQ in the germline V gene (reference sequence). The CDR3 extends over 18 amino acids.

This sequence joins TRBV6-1 and TRBJ1-1, with TRBD1 matching over 7 bases. This CDR3 region has 17 residues. Germline CDR1 MNHNS, CDR2 SASEGT. V lost 1 base, J lost 3 bases, and 11 bases stayed unmatched. In DNA form, the CDR3 reads TGTGCCAGCAGTGAAGAGACTTGGATAGGGGGCCACACTGAAGCTTTCTTT. This gives the protein CASSEETWIGGHTEAFF.